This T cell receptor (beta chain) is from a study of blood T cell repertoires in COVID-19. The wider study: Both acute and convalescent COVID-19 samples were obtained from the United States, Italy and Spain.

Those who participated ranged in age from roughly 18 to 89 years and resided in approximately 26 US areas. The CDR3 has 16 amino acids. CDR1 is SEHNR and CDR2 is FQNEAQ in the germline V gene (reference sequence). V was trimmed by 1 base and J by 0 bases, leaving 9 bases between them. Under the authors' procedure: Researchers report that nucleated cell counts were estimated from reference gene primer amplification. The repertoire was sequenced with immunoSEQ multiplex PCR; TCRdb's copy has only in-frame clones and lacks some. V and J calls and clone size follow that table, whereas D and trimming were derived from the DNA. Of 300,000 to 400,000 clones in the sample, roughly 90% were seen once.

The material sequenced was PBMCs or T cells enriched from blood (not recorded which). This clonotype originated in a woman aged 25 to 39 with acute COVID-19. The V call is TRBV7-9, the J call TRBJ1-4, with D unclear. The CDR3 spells CASSLERRATNEKLFF. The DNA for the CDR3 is TGTGCCAGCAGCTTAGAAAGGAGGGCAACTAATGAAAAACTGTTTTTT.